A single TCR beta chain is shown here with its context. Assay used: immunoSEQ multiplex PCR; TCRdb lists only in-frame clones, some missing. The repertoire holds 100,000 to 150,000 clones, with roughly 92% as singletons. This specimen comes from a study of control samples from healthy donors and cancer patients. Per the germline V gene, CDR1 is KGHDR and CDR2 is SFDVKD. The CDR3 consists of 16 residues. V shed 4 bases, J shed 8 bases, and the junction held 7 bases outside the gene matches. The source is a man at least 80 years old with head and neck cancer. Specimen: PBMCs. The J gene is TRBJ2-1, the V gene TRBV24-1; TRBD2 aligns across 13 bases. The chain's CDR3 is CATSDPTSGRADEQFF. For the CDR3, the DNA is TGTGCCACCAGTGACCCAACTAGCGGGAGGGCCGATGAGCAGTTCTTC.